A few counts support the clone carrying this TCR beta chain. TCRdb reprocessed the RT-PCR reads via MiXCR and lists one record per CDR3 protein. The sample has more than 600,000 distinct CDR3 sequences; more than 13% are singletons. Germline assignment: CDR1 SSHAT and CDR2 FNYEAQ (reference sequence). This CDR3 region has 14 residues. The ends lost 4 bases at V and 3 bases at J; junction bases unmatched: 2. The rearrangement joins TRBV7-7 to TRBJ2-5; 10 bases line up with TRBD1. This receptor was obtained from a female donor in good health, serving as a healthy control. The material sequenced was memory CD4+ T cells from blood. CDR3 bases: TGTGCCAGCAGCTATGGGACAGGGGAAGAGACCCAGTACTTC. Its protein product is CASSYGTGEETQYF.